Listed here is a single T cell receptor (beta chain). CDR1 is SGHVS and CDR2 is FQNEAQ in the germline V gene. This CDR3 has 15 amino acids. V was cut by 5 bases and J by 9 bases, with 19 bases left in between. These data are taken from a study of control samples from healthy donors and cancer patients. The data were produced by immunoSEQ multiplex PCR, yet TCRdb's version contains in-frame clones alone and is incomplete. The top ten hold roughly 43% of the sample, which has about 120,000 clones, approximately 88% seen once. This TCR derives from a man aged 45 to 65 in good health. The V gene is TRBV7-8, the J gene TRBJ1-4; D unclear. What was sequenced was blood. CDR3 coding DNA: TGTGCCAGCAGCCCCACGGAGGGCGGGCGGAAAAAACTGTTTTTT. It is translated as CASSPTEGGRKKLFF.